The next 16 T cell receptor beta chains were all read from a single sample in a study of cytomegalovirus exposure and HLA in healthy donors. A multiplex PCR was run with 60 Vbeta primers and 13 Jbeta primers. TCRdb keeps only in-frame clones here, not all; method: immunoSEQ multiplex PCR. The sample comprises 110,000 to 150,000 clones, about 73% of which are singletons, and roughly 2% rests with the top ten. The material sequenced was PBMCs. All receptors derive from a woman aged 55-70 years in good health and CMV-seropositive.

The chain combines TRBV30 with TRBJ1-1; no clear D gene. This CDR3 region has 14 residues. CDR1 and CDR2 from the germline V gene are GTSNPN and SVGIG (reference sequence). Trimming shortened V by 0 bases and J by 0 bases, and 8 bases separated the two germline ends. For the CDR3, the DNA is TGTGCCTGGAGTGTACTTAGTCTGAACACTGAAGCTTTCTTT. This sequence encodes CAWSVLSLNTEAFF. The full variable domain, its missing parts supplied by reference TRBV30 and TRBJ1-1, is SQTIHQWPATLVQPVGSPLSLECTVEGTSNPNLYWYRQAAGRGLQLLFYSVGIGQISSEVPQNLSASRPQDRQFILSSKKLLLSDSGFYLCAWSVLSLNTEAFFGQGTRLTVV.

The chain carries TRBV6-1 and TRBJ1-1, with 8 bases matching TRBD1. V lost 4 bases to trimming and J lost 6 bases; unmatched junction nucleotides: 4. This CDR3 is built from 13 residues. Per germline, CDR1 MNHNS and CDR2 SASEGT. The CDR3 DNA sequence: TGTGCCAGCAGTGTGGACAGGGTCGCTGAAGCTTTCTTT. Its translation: CASSVDRVAEAFF.

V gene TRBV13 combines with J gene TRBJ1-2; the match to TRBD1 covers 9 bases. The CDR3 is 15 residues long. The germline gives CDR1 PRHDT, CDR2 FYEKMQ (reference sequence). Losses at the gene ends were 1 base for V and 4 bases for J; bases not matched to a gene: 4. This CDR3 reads CASSLAGQGTYGYTF. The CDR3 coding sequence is TGTGCCAGCAGCTTAGCCGGACAGGGGACCTATGGCTACACCTTC.

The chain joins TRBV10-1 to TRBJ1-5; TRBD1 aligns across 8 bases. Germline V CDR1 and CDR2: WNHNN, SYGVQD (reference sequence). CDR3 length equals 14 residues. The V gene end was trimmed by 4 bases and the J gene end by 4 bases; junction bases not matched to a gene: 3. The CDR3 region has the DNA TGCGCCAGCAGTGCAGGGGGCGTGAATCAGCCCCAGCATTTT. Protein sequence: CASSAGGVNQPQHF.

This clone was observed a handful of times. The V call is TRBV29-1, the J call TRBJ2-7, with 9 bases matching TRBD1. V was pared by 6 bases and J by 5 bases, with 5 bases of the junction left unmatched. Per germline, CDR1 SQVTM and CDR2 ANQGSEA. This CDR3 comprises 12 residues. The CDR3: CSVEGQGDEQYF. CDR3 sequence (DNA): TGCAGCGTCGAGGGACAGGGCGACGAGCAGTACTTC.

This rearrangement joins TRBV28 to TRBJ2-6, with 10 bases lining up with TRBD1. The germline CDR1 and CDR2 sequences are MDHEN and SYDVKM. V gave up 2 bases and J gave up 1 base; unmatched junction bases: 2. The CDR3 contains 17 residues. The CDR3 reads CASSLGQGGSGANVLTF. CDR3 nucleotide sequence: TGTGCCAGCAGTTTAGGACAGGGGGGTTCTGGGGCCAACGTCCTGACTTTC. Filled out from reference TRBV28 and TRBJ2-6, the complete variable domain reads DVKVTQSSRYLVKRTGEKVFLECVQDMDHENMFWYRQDPGLGLRLIYFSYDVKMKEKGDIPEGYSVSREKKERFSLILESASTNQTSMYLCASSLGQGGSGANVLTFGAGSRLTVL.

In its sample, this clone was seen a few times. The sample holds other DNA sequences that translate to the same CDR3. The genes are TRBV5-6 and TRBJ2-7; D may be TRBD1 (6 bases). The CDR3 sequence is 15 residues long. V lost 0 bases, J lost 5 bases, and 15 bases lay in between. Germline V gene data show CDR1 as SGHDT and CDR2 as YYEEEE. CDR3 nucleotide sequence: TGTGCCAGCAGCTTGGTAAGCCAGGGGAACCACGAGCAGTACTTC. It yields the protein CASSLVSQGNHEQYF.

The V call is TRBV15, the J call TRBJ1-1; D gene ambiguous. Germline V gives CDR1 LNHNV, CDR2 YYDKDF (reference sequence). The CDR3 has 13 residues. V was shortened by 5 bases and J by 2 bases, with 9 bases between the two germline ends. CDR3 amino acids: CATSLLGNTEAFF. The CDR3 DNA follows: TGTGCCACCAGCCTCCTCGGTAACACTGAAGCTTTCTTT.

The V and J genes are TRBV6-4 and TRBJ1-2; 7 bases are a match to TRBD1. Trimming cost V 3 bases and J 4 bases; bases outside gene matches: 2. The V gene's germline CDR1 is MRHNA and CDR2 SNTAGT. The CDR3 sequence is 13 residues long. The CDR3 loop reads CASSEGQSYGYTF. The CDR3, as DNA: TGTGCCAGCAGTGAGGGACAGAGCTATGGCTACACCTTC.

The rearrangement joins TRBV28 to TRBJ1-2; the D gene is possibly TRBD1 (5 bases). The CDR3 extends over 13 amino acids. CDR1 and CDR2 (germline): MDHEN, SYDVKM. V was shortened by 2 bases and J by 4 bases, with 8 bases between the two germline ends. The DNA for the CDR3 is TGTGCCAGCAGTTTAACCGGGGGCTATGGCTACACCTTC. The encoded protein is CASSLTGGYGYTF.

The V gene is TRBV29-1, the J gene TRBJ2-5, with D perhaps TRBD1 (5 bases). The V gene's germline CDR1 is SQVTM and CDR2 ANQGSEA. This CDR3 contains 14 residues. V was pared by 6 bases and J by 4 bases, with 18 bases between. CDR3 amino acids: CSVRWAGKGETQYF. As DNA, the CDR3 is TGCAGCGTCCGTTGGGCAGGGAAAGGAGAGACCCAGTACTTC.

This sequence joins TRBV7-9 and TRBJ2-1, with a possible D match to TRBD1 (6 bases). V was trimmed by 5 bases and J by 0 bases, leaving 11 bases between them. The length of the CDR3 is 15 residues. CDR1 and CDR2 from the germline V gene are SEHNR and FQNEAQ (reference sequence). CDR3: CASSPDRSSYNEQFF. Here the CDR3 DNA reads TGTGCCAGCAGCCCCGACAGGAGCTCCTACAATGAGCAGTTCTTC.

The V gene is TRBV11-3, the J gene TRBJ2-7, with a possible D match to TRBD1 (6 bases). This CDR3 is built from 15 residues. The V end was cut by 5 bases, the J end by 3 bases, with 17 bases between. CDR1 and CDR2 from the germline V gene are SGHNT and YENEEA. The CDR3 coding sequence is TGTGCCAGCAGCCAGTTCACAGGGAACCTCTACGAGCAGTACTTC. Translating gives CASSQFTGNLYEQYF.

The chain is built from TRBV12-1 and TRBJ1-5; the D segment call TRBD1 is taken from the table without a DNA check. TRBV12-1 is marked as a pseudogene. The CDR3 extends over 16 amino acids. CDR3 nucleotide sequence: TGTGCCAGCAGCCCGCCCCGACAGGGTAGCAATCAGCCCCAGCATTTT. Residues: CASSPPRQGSNQPQHF.

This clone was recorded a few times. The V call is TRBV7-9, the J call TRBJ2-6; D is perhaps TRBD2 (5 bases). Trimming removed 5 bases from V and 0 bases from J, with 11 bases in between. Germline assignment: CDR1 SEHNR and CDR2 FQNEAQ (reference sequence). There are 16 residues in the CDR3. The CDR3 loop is CASSLLGSSGANVLTF. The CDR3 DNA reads TGTGCCAGCAGCCTACTAGGCAGCTCTGGGGCCAACGTCCTGACTTTC.

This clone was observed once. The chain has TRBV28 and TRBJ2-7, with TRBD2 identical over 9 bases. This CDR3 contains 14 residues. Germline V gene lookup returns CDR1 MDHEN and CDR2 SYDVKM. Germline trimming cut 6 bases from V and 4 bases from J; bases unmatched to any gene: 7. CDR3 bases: TGTGCCAGCAGCGACAATAGCGGGAGTTACGAGCAGTACTTC. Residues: CASSDNSGSYEQYF.